The 14 T cell receptor beta chains below were found in one sample sequenced in a study of T cell changes during pregnancy in multiple sclerosis. Here immunoSEQ multiplex PCR was the method, and the copy in TCRdb shows in-frame clones only, minus some. Among 49,000 or so clones listed, 94% were seen once. The material was CD8+ T cells from peripheral blood mononuclear cells, obtained before pregnancy. The receptors come from a female donor with multiple sclerosis, enrolled in a pregnancy study.

The genes are TRBV27 and TRBJ1-2, with 8 bases identical to TRBD1. Germline CDR1 is MNHEY and CDR2 is SMNVEV (reference sequence). The trim removed 3 bases at V and 4 bases at J, leaving 4 bases unmatched. CDR3 length: 14 residues. DNA of the CDR3: TGTGCCAGCAGTTTGGGGACAGGCGCCTATGGCTACACCTTC. It specifies CASSLGTGAYGYTF.

The chain couples TRBV9 to TRBJ2-7; 9 bases match TRBD1. Germline values: CDR1 SGDLS, CDR2 YYNGEE. The V gene end was trimmed by 1 base and the J gene end by 1 base; junction bases not matched to a gene: 3. This CDR3 is built from 15 residues. CDR3 nucleotides: TGTGCCAGCAGCGTAACAGGGGGCTCATCCTACGAGCAGTACTTC. Amino acids: CASSVTGGSSYEQYF. The variable domain in full, completed from reference TRBV9 and TRBJ2-7, reads DSGVTQTPKHLITATGQRVTLRCSPRSGDLSVYWYQQSLDQGLQFLIQYYNGEERAKGNILERFSAQQFPDLHSELNLSSLELGDSALYFCASSVTGGSSYEQYFGPGTRLTVT.

The rearrangement uses TRBV27 and TRBJ2-3; TRBD1 matches 9 bases. The CDR3 spans 15 residues. J lost 2 bases, V lost 5 bases, and 5 bases had no gene match. Germline CDR1 reads MNHEY; CDR2 reads SMNVEV (reference sequence). The CDR3: CASSPQGANTDTQYF. The DNA for the CDR3 is TGTGCCAGCAGTCCACAGGGGGCGAACACAGATACGCAGTATTTT.

The genes are TRBV18 and TRBJ2-7; TRBD1 might be the D (5 bases). The CDR3 totals 15 residues. V dropped 3 bases and J dropped 5 bases, with 17 bases sitting between them. The germline V gene has CDR1 KGHSH and CDR2 LQKENI. The DNA for the CDR3 is TGTGCCAGCTCACCTATTAGCAGGGATTCCAACGAGCAGTACTTC. This encodes CASSPISRDSNEQYF.

The rearrangement uses TRBV5-3 and TRBJ1-3, with 8 nucleotides matching TRBD1. TRBV5-3 carries the ORF label, with uncertain function. The CDR3 sequence is 17 residues long. V lost 4 bases to trimming and J lost 3 bases; unmatched junction nucleotides: 12. The CDR3 protein is CARSLPGTGTNGNTIYF. CDR3 nucleotides: TGTGCCAGAAGCCTACCCGGGACAGGCACGAATGGAAACACCATATATTTT.

The chain joins TRBV30 to TRBJ1-6; a weak D match, TRBD1 (6 bases). Germline CDR1 GTSNPN, CDR2 SVGIG (reference sequence). This CDR3 contains 15 residues. V was trimmed by 0 bases and J by 5 bases, leaving 11 bases between them. Here the CDR3 DNA reads TGTGCCTGGAGTGTTGGGACACGGAATAATTCACCCCTCCACTTT. Its protein product is CAWSVGTRNNSPLHF.

V and J are TRBV5-4 and TRBJ2-1, with a tentative D call TRBD2 (6 bases). Germline V gene lookup returns CDR1 SGHNT and CDR2 YYREEE (reference sequence). Trimming left V 1 base short and J 5 bases short, with 16 bases between. This CDR3 comprises 16 residues. The CDR3 DNA is TGTGCCAGCAGCTTGCGCCGGGAGAAGTTCAACAATGAGCAGTTCTTC. It codes for CASSLRREKFNNEQFF.

CDR3 loop: CASSLVGGLGYTF. The CDR3 DNA sequence: TGTGCCAGCAGCTTAGTTGGAGGGTTAGGCTACACCTTC. The chain carries TRBV7-9 and TRBJ1-2; D uncertain. Germline loops: CDR1 SEHNR, CDR2 FQNEAQ (reference sequence). The CDR3 is made up of 13 amino acids. Deletions cut 1 base from V and 8 bases from J, with 11 bases between.

The rearrangement joins TRBV10-3 to TRBJ2-7, with 10 bases identical to TRBD2. Germline V CDR1 and CDR2: ENHRY, SYGVKD. V dropped 0 bases and J dropped 3; count of bases not matched to a gene: 5. This CDR3 spans 16 amino acids. The CDR3 spells CAISESILAGVYEQYF. Here the CDR3 DNA reads TGTGCCATCAGTGAGTCGATCCTAGCGGGAGTCTACGAGCAGTACTTC.

The rearrangement joins TRBV6-1 to TRBJ2-1, with D possibly TRBD2 on 6 matching bases. Germline values: CDR1 MNHNS, CDR2 SASEGT. Trimming removed 3 bases from V and 7 bases from J, with 16 bases in between. The CDR3 contains 15 residues. The CDR3 DNA is TGTGCCAGCAGTGATGGCCGGGGGACGGGAAATGAGCAGTTCTTC. Amino acid sequence: CASSDGRGTGNEQFF.

The J gene is TRBJ2-7, the V gene TRBV29-1, with 10 bases identical to TRBD1. Unmatched junction bases numbered 2, after V lost 6 bases and J lost 0 bases. CDR3 size: 13 residues. Looked up from germline, CDR1 is SQVTM and CDR2 is ANQGSEA. The CDR3 DNA reads TGCAGCGTCAGGACAGGGGGCTCCTACGAGCAGTACTTC. Encoded protein: CSVRTGGSYEQYF.

This chain connects TRBV6-5 to TRBJ2-4; D may be TRBD2 (6 bases). This CDR3 comprises 16 residues. The germline gives CDR1 MNHEY, CDR2 SVGAGI. Trimming pared 0 bases from V and 8 bases from J, leaving 17 bases between. The CDR3 region has the DNA TGTGCCAGCAGTTACTCCGGGGGAGGTTCACATGACATTCAGTACTTC. Translated: CASSYSGGGSHDIQYF.

The chain is built from TRBV7-6 and TRBJ2-7; no definite D call. The CDR3 sequence is 11 residues long. Between the trimmed V and J ends, which lost 4 bases and 4 bases, there was a span of 5 bases. Per germline, CDR1 SGHVS and CDR2 FNYEAQ. As DNA, the CDR3 is TGTGCCAGCAGCTCCACATACGAGCAGTACTTC. This encodes CASSSTYEQYF.

By sample share, this clone is medium-sized. The chain carries TRBV14 and TRBJ2-7, with 7 bases fitting TRBD2. The CDR3 sequence is 16 residues long. V shed 4 bases, J shed 2 bases, and the junction held 11 bases outside the gene matches. Looked up from germline, CDR1 is SGHDN and CDR2 is FVKESK. The CDR3 is CASSPSGGRTAYEQYF. CDR3 coding DNA: TGTGCCAGCAGCCCTTCGGGCGGGAGAACAGCCTACGAGCAGTACTTC.